The 18 T cell receptor beta chains below all came from one sample that was sequenced in a study of blood T cell repertoires in COVID-19. Data came from immunoSEQ multiplex PCR; TCRdb stores just in-frame clones and leaves some out. The repertoire holds roughly 43,000 clones, with about 87% as singletons. The sequenced sample was peripheral blood. These receptors were collected from a man in his sixties with active COVID-19.

This sequence joins TRBV25-1 and TRBJ2-7, with a weak D call TRBD2 (6 bases). This CDR3 is 13 amino acids long. The V gene lost 6 bases and the J gene lost 4 bases, with 13 bases spanning the gap. The V gene's germline CDR1 is MGHDK and CDR2 SYGVNS. The CDR3 protein is CASREGSSYEQYF. In nucleotides, the CDR3 is TGTGCCAGCAGGGAGGGCAGCAGTTACGAGCAGTACTTC.

This clone appeared a single time. J is TRBJ2-3 and V is TRBV7-2, with D possibly matching TRBD2 (5 bases). CDR1 SGHTA and CDR2 FQGNSA come from the germline V gene. The CDR3 sequence is 14 residues long. Trimming pared 3 bases from V and 5 bases from J, leaving 12 bases between. The CDR3 sequence: CASSFKAAEDTQYF. The CDR3 DNA is TGTGCCAGCAGCTTCAAAGCGGCCGAAGATACGCAGTATTTT.

CDR3 nucleotides: TGCGCCAGCAGCCAACTAGCGGGGGGCTACAATGAGCAGTTCTTC. Encoded protein: CASSQLAGGYNEQFF. The chain combines TRBV4-3 with TRBJ2-1, with 11 bases lining up with TRBD2. The CDR3 has 15 amino acids. Germline lookup yields CDR1 LGHNA and CDR2 YSLEER. After removal of 2 bases from V and 3 bases from J, the junction contained 0 bases not matched to a gene.

The chain combines TRBV19 with TRBJ2-5, with a weak D call TRBD2 (6 bases). This CDR3 is built from 13 residues. CDR1 is LNHDA, CDR2 SQIVND, per germline (reference sequence). The V and J ends lost 0 bases and 4 bases respectively, with 6 bases between them. This CDR3 is CASSIEGGETQYF. CDR3 bases: TGTGCCAGTAGTATAGAGGGGGGAGAGACCCAGTACTTC. Supplemented by reference TRBV19 and TRBJ2-5, the full variable domain reads DGGITQSPKYLFRKEGQNVTLSCEQNLNHDAMYWYRQDPGQGLRLIYYSQIVNDFQKGDIAEGYSVSREKKESFPLTVTSAQKNPTAFYLCASSIEGGETQYFGPGTRLLVL.

This chain's CDR3 is CASSSTLYEQYF. The CDR3 DNA sequence: TGTGCCAGCAGCTCGACTCTGTACGAGCAGTACTTC. This chain joins TRBV7-9 and TRBJ2-7; D is uncertain. Trimming cost V 4 bases and J 4 bases, with 8 bases left between them. Germline V gives CDR1 SEHNR, CDR2 FQNEAQ (reference sequence). The CDR3 runs 12 residues.

This chain links TRBV5-1 with TRBJ2-2; weak D call: TRBD2 (6 bases). The V end lost 0 bases, the J end lost 9 bases, and 9 bases lay between the germline ends. Germline CDR1 and CDR2: SGHRS and YFSETQ. This CDR3 region has 13 residues. The CDR3 region has the DNA TGCGCCAGCAGCTTGGCGGGGGAACGGGAGCTGTTTTTT. Protein: CASSLAGERELFF.

V usage is TRBV28 and J usage is TRBJ2-3; D is possibly TRBD1 (6 bases). Deletions cut 4 bases from V and 0 bases from J, with 20 bases between. The CDR3 spans 18 residues. CDR1 and CDR2 from the germline V gene are MDHEN and SYDVKM. The CDR3: CASSYHYGQLASTDTQYF. The CDR3 DNA follows: TGTGCCAGCAGTTACCACTACGGACAGCTCGCTAGCACAGATACGCAGTATTTT.

The rearrangement uses TRBV12-2 and TRBJ2-4; TRBD1, the D gene given by the table, was not confirmed from the DNA. TRBV12-2 is designated a pseudogene. The CDR3 spans 16 residues. CDR3 residues: CASRQKLRDRGWSGDF. The CDR3 nucleotides read TGTGCAAGTCGCCAAAAACTCCGGGACAGGGGATGGTCTGGGGACTTC.

V is TRBV30 and J is TRBJ2-5, with D unresolved. The CDR3 consists of 14 residues. Germline values: CDR1 GTSNPN, CDR2 SVGIG (reference sequence). V lost 4 bases and J 2 bases, leaving 14 bases between the germline ends. DNA of the CDR3: TGTGCCTGGACAAAAATGGCAGAACAAGAGACCCAGTACTTC. Protein product: CAWTKMAEQETQYF.

The chain has TRBV7-2 and TRBJ2-1; 7 nucleotides match TRBD1. The CDR3 has 15 residues. The germline V gene has CDR1 SGHTA and CDR2 FQGNSA. V trimming: 5 bases; J trimming: 4 bases; junction bases outside the gene matches: 8. CDR3 amino acids: CASSPTGTVYNEQFF. The CDR3 DNA reads TGTGCCAGCAGCCCAACCGGGACAGTTTACAATGAGCAGTTCTTC.

This sequence joins TRBV7-2 and TRBJ1-1; D is unclear. This CDR3 comprises 15 residues. The germline gives CDR1 SGHTA, CDR2 FQGNSA. The V gene lost 1 base and the J gene lost 4 bases, with 13 bases spanning the gap. The CDR3 coding sequence is TGTGCCAGCAGCTTAGTCCCGGGTGAGGGCACTGAAGCTTTCTTT. Its protein product is CASSLVPGEGTEAFF.

The rearrangement links TRBV9 to TRBJ2-3, with 7 bases aligning to TRBD2. V shed 2 bases, J shed 2 bases, and the junction held 5 bases outside the gene matches. This CDR3 has 15 residues. The germline gives CDR1 SGDLS, CDR2 YYNGEE. The CDR3: CASSVWEGTTDTQYF. The CDR3 DNA sequence: TGTGCCAGCAGCGTTTGGGAGGGGACCACAGATACGCAGTATTTT.

V gene TRBV19 combines with J gene TRBJ1-5; the D gene is possibly TRBD1 (5 bases). V was trimmed by 6 bases and J by 3 bases, leaving 12 bases between them. Germline V CDR1 and CDR2: LNHDA, SQIVND (reference sequence). The CDR3 spans 14 residues. For the CDR3, the DNA is TGTGCCAGTAGCCCCGACAGTAACAATCAGCCCCAGCATTTT. Amino acids: CASSPDSNNQPQHF.

The chain has TRBV28 and TRBJ2-7, with TRBD1 matching 9 bases. The CDR3 length is 14 residues. V lost 3 bases to trimming and J lost 5 bases; unmatched junction nucleotides: 5. Germline V lookup: CDR1 MDHEN, CDR2 SYDVKM. Here the CDR3 reads CASSLIQGAHEQYF. CDR3 bases: TGTGCCAGCAGTTTGATACAGGGGGCCCACGAGCAGTACTTC. The whole variable domain, remainder taken from reference TRBV28 and TRBJ2-7, is DVKVTQSSRYLVKRTGEKVFLECVQDMDHENMFWYRQDPGLGLRLIYFSYDVKMKEKGDIPEGYSVSREKKERFSLILESASTNQTSMYLCASSLIQGAHEQYFGPGTRLTVT.

The chain has TRBV19 and TRBJ2-1; 8 bases are a match to TRBD2. Losses at the gene ends were 5 bases for V and 5 bases for J; bases not matched to a gene: 14. The CDR3 runs 17 residues. Germline V gene lookup returns CDR1 LNHDA and CDR2 SQIVND (reference sequence). CDR3 amino acids: CASSPNRGSGVNNEQFF. For the CDR3, the DNA is TGTGCCAGTAGTCCCAATCGAGGTAGCGGGGTAAACAATGAGCAGTTCTTC.

This sequence joins TRBV3-1 (or the pseudogene TRBV3-2) and TRBJ2-5; D remains ambiguous. Per germline, CDR1 LGHDT and CDR2 YNNKEL (reference sequence). The CDR3 totals 17 residues. V gave up 4 bases and J gave up 4 bases, with 22 bases separating them. This CDR3 is CASSPQTSYGFGETQYF. As DNA, the CDR3 is TGTGCCAGCAGCCCACAGACGTCTTATGGTTTTGGAGAGACCCAGTACTTC.

This rearrangement joins TRBV28 to TRBJ2-7, with 13 bases lining up with TRBD2. Losses at the gene ends were 10 bases for V and 7 bases for J; bases not matched to a gene: 19. This CDR3 spans 17 amino acids. Germline values: CDR1 MDHEN, CDR2 SYDVKM. The CDR3 DNA is TGTGCCACCAAGTTTGGAGTTGGGACTAGCGGGATGAGAGAGCAGTACTTC. Protein product: CATKFGVGTSGMREQYF.

This clone was detected once. J is TRBJ2-1 and V is TRBV6-6; TRBD2 matches 7 bases. Germline-derived CDR1 and CDR2 are MNHNY and SVGAGI (reference sequence). The V and J ends lost 5 bases and 1 base, in that order; junction bases with no gene match: 11. The CDR3 covers 17 residues. CDR3 in amino acids: CASSPESGIRSYNEQFF. As DNA, the CDR3 is TGTGCCAGCAGTCCTGAGAGCGGGATACGGTCCTACAATGAGCAGTTCTTC.